This T cell receptor beta chain was recovered during a study of Ad26.COV2.S vaccination and SARS-CoV-2 variants. The overall study: COV1001, an Ad26.COV2.S trial, supplied this vaccine-arm donor. By the intramuscular route, Ad26.COV2.S was given once, or twice 56 days apart.

Regarding treatment: around 19 received Ad26.COV2.S at low or high dose, single or two shots; roughly 5 received placebo; per-sample allocation not given. The samples were gathered on day 63 after the first injection of vaccine or placebo. Only in-frame clones appear in the TCRdb table, and some are missing; sequencing was by immunoSEQ multiplex PCR. The sample holds roughly 510,000 clones, around nine tenths seen once. The CDR3 extends over 15 amino acids. Germline V CDR1 and CDR2: MNHEY, SVGAGI. Trimming removed 6 bases at V and 2 bases at J, with 14 bases between. This clonotype was obtained from a person between 18 and 65 years old who received the Ad26.COV2.S COVID-19 vaccine or a placebo. The source material was peripheral blood, sampled in a trial of Ad26.COV2.S vaccine versus placebo. The chain employs TRBV6-5 and TRBJ1-5; D remains unclear. CDR3 amino acids: CASRRLLERNQPQHF. In DNA, the CDR3 is TGTGCCAGCAGAAGACTTCTAGAACGCAATCAGCCCCAGCATTTT.